This T cell receptor (beta chain) was sequenced in a study of cytomegalovirus exposure and HLA in healthy donors. General study results and limits: Most TCR sequences showed up rarely, but some public TCRs showed up in many donors. About 150 TCR beta chains were listed as cytomegalovirus-associated. Presence/absence analysis assumed near-uniform sequencing depth across donors.

CDR3 size: 16 residues. Germline CDR1 reads SGHRS; CDR2 reads YFSETQ. J was trimmed by 6 bases and V by 0 bases; bases with no gene match: 2. Worth noting for this clone: The antigen is unknown.

PCR was performed using 60 Vbeta and 13 Jbeta primers. The method was immunoSEQ multiplex PCR; TCRdb's version includes in-frame clones alone and lacks a portion of them. This table holds 210,000 or so clones, 87% found once. The rearrangement links TRBV5-1 to TRBJ1-6, with TRBD1 identical over 11 bases. This TCR derives from a man aged 25-45 years in good health and CMV-seronegative. The sequencing input was PBMCs. CDR3: CASSLEGTGGNSPLHF. CDR3 DNA sequence: TGCGCCAGCAGCTTGGAAGGGACAGGGGGTAATTCACCCCTCCACTTT.